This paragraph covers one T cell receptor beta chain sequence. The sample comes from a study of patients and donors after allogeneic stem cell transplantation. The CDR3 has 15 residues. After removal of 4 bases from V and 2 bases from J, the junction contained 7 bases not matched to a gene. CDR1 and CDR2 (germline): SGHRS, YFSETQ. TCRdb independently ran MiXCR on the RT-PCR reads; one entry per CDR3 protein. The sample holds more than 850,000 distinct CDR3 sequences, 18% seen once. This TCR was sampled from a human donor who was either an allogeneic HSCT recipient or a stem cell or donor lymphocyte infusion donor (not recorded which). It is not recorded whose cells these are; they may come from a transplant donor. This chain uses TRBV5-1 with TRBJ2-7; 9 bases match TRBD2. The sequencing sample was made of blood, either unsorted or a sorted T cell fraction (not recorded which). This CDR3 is CASSVGSGGTYEQYF. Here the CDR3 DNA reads TGCGCCAGCAGCGTCGGTAGCGGGGGAACCTACGAGCAGTACTTC.